One sample yielded the 7 T cell receptor beta chains listed below, sequenced in a study of cytomegalovirus exposure and HLA in healthy donors (TCRdb year 2017). The library was obtained by the immunoSEQ multiplex PCR assay. For the multiplex PCR, a mixture combining 60 forward primers for TCR Vbeta segments and 13 reverse primers for TCR Jbeta segments was used. TCRdb carries this immuneACCESS record with in-frame sequences only. Its versions omit some clonotypes, under half of them owing to an unresolved V gene in the studies checked, with the rest unexplained. The sample yields 100,000 to 150,000 clones; about 79% were counted once. The ten top clones hold around 3% of the sample. The sequenced sample consisted of PBMCs. These receptor sequences come from a woman aged 45-65 years in good health and CMV-seronegative.

This sequence joins TRBV28 and TRBJ1-4, with D perhaps TRBD1 (6 bases). The CDR3 runs 18 residues. Trimming shortened V by 5 bases and J by 0 bases, and 19 bases separated the two germline ends. CDR1 is MDHEN, CDR2 SYDVKM, per germline. The CDR3 region is CASSRAGQTSSTNEKLFF. CDR3 nucleotides: TGTGCCAGCAGTCGGGCCGGACAGACGTCATCAACTAATGAAAAACTGTTTTTT.

This clone was counted a few times. Germline and junction disagree at one end, which may indicate a read error. The V and J genes are TRBV7-9 and TRBJ2-1, with 12 bases matching TRBD2. The CDR3 length is 18 residues. Per germline, CDR1 SEHNR and CDR2 FQNEAQ (reference sequence). CDR3 nucleotide sequence: TGTTCCAGCAGCTCAAACGAACCACTAGCGGGAGGTTACAATGAGCAGTTCTTC. This codes for CSSSSNEPLAGGYNEQFF. The variable domain in full, with the rest retrieved from reference TRBV7-9 and TRBJ2-1, is DTGVSQNPRHKITKRGQNVTFRCDPISEHNRLYWYRQTLGQGPEFLTYFQNEAQLEKSRLLSDRFSAERPKGSFSTLEIQRTEQGDSAMYLCSSSSNEPLAGGYNEQFFGPGTRLTVL.

The chain uses TRBV27 and TRBJ2-2, with 10 bases identical to TRBD2. Unmatched junction bases numbered 8, after V lost 9 bases and J lost 4 bases. The CDR3 is made up of 15 amino acids. Germline loops: CDR1 MNHEY, CDR2 SMNVEV (reference sequence). The CDR3 DNA reads TGTGCCAGTGCTCCTAGCGGGAGAACCACCGGGGAGCTGTTTTTT. Translation gives CASAPSGRTTGELFF.

The chain couples TRBV4-1 to TRBJ2-1, with D perhaps TRBD1 (6 bases). Trimming took 4 bases from V and 4 from J, leaving 8 bases between them. Germline V lookup: CDR1 MGHRA, CDR2 YSYEKL. This CDR3 region has 13 residues. CDR3 amino acids: CASSPDRYNEQFF. The DNA for the CDR3 is TGCGCCAGCAGCCCGGACAGATACAATGAGCAGTTCTTC.

With regard to this clone: One end of the junction varies from germline; a read error may be responsible. The chain employs TRBV7-7 and TRBJ2-1; TRBD2 aligns across 7 bases. The germline V gene has CDR1 SSHAT and CDR2 FNYEAQ (reference sequence). The CDR3 is 15 amino acids. CDR3 sequence (DNA): TGTGCTAGCAGCGTAAACGGCGGGAGTATCGATGAGCAGTTCTTC. Its translation is CASSVNGGSIDEQFF. Full variable domain (remainder filled in from reference TRBV7-7 and TRBJ2-1): GAGVSQSPRYKVTKRGQDVTLRCDPISSHATLYWYQQALGQGPEFLTYFNYEAQPDKSGLPSDRFSAERPEGSISTLTIQRTEQRDSAMYRCASSVNGGSIDEQFFGPGTRLTVL.

The DNA of the CDR3 is TGTGCCAGCAGTCCGACAGATAGGAGTCAGCCCCAGCATTTT. Its translation is CASSPTDRSQPQHF. The chain recombines TRBV28 with TRBJ1-5; D perhaps matches TRBD1 (5 bases). This CDR3 spans 14 amino acids. Trimming took 5 bases from V and 6 from J, leaving 14 bases between them. Germline CDR1 reads MDHEN; CDR2 reads SYDVKM.

The chain uses TRBV27 and TRBJ1-2; possibly TRBD1 for D (6 bases). The ends were cut back, 6 bases at V and 8 bases at J, with 28 bases in the middle. This CDR3 comprises 17 residues. The V gene's germline CDR1 is MNHEY and CDR2 SMNVEV (reference sequence). CDR3 nucleotides: TGTGCCAGCAGGCGAGCTTGGGACACCTCTACCGTCCGGGGCTACACCTTC. This encodes CASRRAWDTSTVRGYTF.